These 7 T cell receptor beta chains were sequenced from one sample in a study of blood T cell repertoires in COVID-19. Assay used: immunoSEQ multiplex PCR; TCRdb lists only in-frame clones, some missing. This repertoire shows roughly 200,000 clones, about nine tenths found once; its top ten account for 2% to 2.5%. The sample consisted of PBMCs or T cells enriched from blood (not recorded which). These receptors originate from a woman younger than 45 who had recovered from COVID-19.

The V and J genes are TRBV4-3 and TRBJ2-1; 7 bases agree with TRBD2. The V segment lost 0 bases and the J segment 2 bases; nucleotides outside the gene matches: 4. Germline loops: CDR1 LGHNA, CDR2 YSLEER. There are 16 residues in the CDR3. For the CDR3, the DNA is TGCGCCAGCAGCCAAGACTCGGGAGGAACCTACAATGAGCAGTTCTTC. It yields the protein CASSQDSGGTYNEQFF.

A few counts support this clone. The chain uses TRBV6-6 and TRBJ1-5; 8 bases are shared with TRBD1. Germline V CDR1 and CDR2: MNHNY, SVGAGI (reference sequence). This CDR3 is 15 amino acids long. The junction had 6 bases not matched to a gene; V was cut back by 6 bases and J by 2 bases. This CDR3 reads CASRSGTGGNQPQHF. The CDR3, as DNA: TGTGCCAGCAGGTCCGGGACAGGTGGCAATCAGCCCCAGCATTTT.

This sequence joins TRBV4-3 and TRBJ1-1, with a weak D call TRBD1 (5 bases). Germline V CDR1 and CDR2: LGHNA, YSLEER. The CDR3 sequence is 13 residues long. V was pared by 1 base and J by 11 bases, with 14 bases between. The DNA of the CDR3 is TGCGCCAGCAGCCAAGTTCAGGGATTAGACGCTTTCTTT. It codes for CASSQVQGLDAFF.

The chain links TRBV10-3 to TRBJ1-2; D is ambiguous. This CDR3 has 15 amino acids. Germline CDR1 and CDR2: ENHRY and SYGVKD. V was pared by 0 bases and J by 7 bases, with 15 bases between. The CDR3, as DNA: TGTGCCATCAGTGAGTCGCCAGCGGAGGGCTCTGGCTACACCTTC. Its translation is CAISESPAEGSGYTF.

This clone is a singleton in its sample. The chain is built from TRBV14 and TRBJ1-3; D call uncertain. The V end was cut by 8 bases, the J end by 4 bases, with 6 bases between. Germline CDR1 is SGHDN and CDR2 is FVKESK. The CDR3 has 11 amino acids. The CDR3 loop reads CASSGGNTIYF. The CDR3 DNA sequence: TGTGCCAGCTCGGGAGGAAACACCATATATTTT.

V gene TRBV7-2 combines with J gene TRBJ1-2; D is unresolved. Germline CDR1 SGHTA, CDR2 FQGNSA. V shed 1 base and J shed 1 base, with 10 bases lying between them. CDR3 length: 15 amino acids. The CDR3 loop is CASSLEGSVNYGYTF. For the CDR3, the DNA is TGTGCCAGCAGCTTAGAAGGCAGCGTTAACTATGGCTACACCTTC.

Concerning this clone: An end of the junction does not agree with germline; a read error may underlie this. J is TRBJ2-7 and V is TRBV7-7, with TRBD2 as a possible D gene (6 bases). CDR3 length: 15 amino acids. The germline CDR1 and CDR2 sequences are SSHAT and FNYEAQ (reference sequence). For the CDR3, the DNA is TGTGCTAGCAGCTTAGCCGACGGGGGCTCCTACGAGCAGTACTTC. Protein product: CASSLADGGSYEQYF.